Following are 22 T cell receptor beta chains from one sample sequenced in a study of cytomegalovirus exposure and HLA in healthy donors. The study ran its PCR with 60 Vbeta and 13 Jbeta primers. The table came from immunoSEQ multiplex PCR; TCRdb's copy has only in-frame clones and leaves some out. Among some 30,000 clones listed, 80% to 90% were seen once. The material sequenced was PBMCs. The receptor source for this set is a boy aged 5-17 years in good health and CMV-seronegative.

The chain has TRBV19 and TRBJ2-2; 9 nucleotides align to TRBD1. Losses at the gene ends were 1 base for V and 7 bases for J; bases not matched to a gene: 7. Germline V lookup: CDR1 LNHDA, CDR2 SQIVND (reference sequence). CDR3 length: 16 amino acids. As DNA, the CDR3 is TGTGCCAGTAGTATAGCAAGGACAGGGGTCGGCGGGGAGCTGTTTTTT. It specifies CASSIARTGVGGELFF.

The rearrangement joins TRBV15 to TRBJ2-5; D possibly corresponds to TRBD1 (6 bases). This CDR3 comprises 15 residues. The germline V gene has CDR1 LNHNV and CDR2 YYDKDF (reference sequence). V was trimmed by 1 base and J by 4 bases, leaving 13 bases between them. The CDR3 spells CATSRVTGGVETQYF. CDR3 nucleotides: TGTGCCACCAGCAGAGTCACTGGGGGCGTAGAGACCCAGTACTTC.

This sequence joins TRBV19 and TRBJ1-6; 10 nucleotides line up with TRBD1. CDR1 and CDR2 from the germline V gene are LNHDA and SQIVND (reference sequence). The junction had 1 base not matched to a gene; V was cut back by 8 bases and J by 6 bases. This CDR3 has 13 residues. CDR3 sequence (DNA): TGTGCCAGTGGGGACAGGGGTAATTCACCCCTCCACTTT. Protein sequence: CASGDRGNSPLHF.

This chain uses TRBV28 with TRBJ2-7, with TRBD1 matching 11 bases. There are 14 residues in the CDR3. From germline, CDR1 is MDHEN and CDR2 SYDVKM. Losses at the gene ends were 6 bases for V and 3 bases for J; bases not matched to a gene: 4. The CDR3 reads CASSAGTGGYEQYF. CDR3 DNA: TGTGCCAGCAGCGCGGGGACAGGGGGCTACGAGCAGTACTTC. Based on the CDR3 plus reference TRBV28 and TRBJ2-7, the full variable domain is DVKVTQSSRYLVKRTGEKVFLECVQDMDHENMFWYRQDPGLGLRLIYFSYDVKMKEKGDIPEGYSVSREKKERFSLILESASTNQTSMYLCASSAGTGGYEQYFGPGTRLTVT.

V gene TRBV7-2 combines with J gene TRBJ2-7; no clear D. This CDR3 is 13 amino acids long. CDR1 SGHTA and CDR2 FQGNSA come from the germline V gene. V gave up 2 bases and J gave up 2 bases, with 7 bases separating them. The CDR3 region is CASSLSDTYEQYF. The CDR3 DNA reads TGTGCCAGCAGCTTAAGTGACACCTACGAGCAGTACTTC.

V gene TRBV18 combines with J gene TRBJ2-5; TRBD1 is a possible D gene (6 bases). The CDR3 has 15 amino acids. Germline loops: CDR1 KGHSH, CDR2 LQKENI. The V gene lost 3 bases and the J gene lost 1 base, with 12 bases spanning the gap. The CDR3 DNA reads TGTGCCAGCTCACCCCGAACAGGGAGCCAAGAGACCCAGTACTTC. The encoded protein is CASSPRTGSQETQYF.

V usage is TRBV5-1 and J usage is TRBJ2-7; TRBD2 matches 12 bases. Germline CDR1 is SGHRS and CDR2 is YFSETQ. The CDR3 has 15 amino acids. V shed 0 bases and J 4 bases; nucleotides not matched to a gene: 2. The CDR3: CASSLGTSGGYEQYF. The DNA of the CDR3 is TGCGCCAGCAGCTTGGGAACTAGCGGGGGGTACGAGCAGTACTTC.

This sequence joins TRBV20-1 and TRBJ2-1; 7 bases are shared with TRBD2. The V gene's germline CDR1 is DFQATT and CDR2 SNEGSKA (reference sequence). This CDR3 region has 11 residues. The ends lost 6 bases at V and 8 bases at J; junction bases unmatched: 4. The DNA of the CDR3 is TGCAGTGCCCGAACTAGCGATGAGCAGTTCTTC. This codes for CSARTSDEQFF.

This chain joins TRBV27 and TRBJ1-2; perhaps TRBD1 as D (5 bases). V was trimmed by 11 bases and J by 8 bases, leaving 15 bases between them. Germline values: CDR1 MNHEY, CDR2 SMNVEV (reference sequence). This CDR3 contains 11 residues. The CDR3 nucleotides read TGTGCCTCCAGGGAGGGCTACGGCTACACCTTC. As protein: CASREGYGYTF.

The CDR3 loop is CASSPYIGQGVYGYTF. The CDR3 nucleotides are TGTGCCAGCAGCCCATATATAGGGCAGGGGGTCTATGGCTACACCTTC. The chain uses TRBV7-9 and TRBJ1-2, with 7 positions matching TRBD1. The V gene's germline CDR1 is SEHNR and CDR2 FQNEAQ (reference sequence). With V trimmed by 5 bases and J by 4 bases, 13 bases remained unmatched. The CDR3 is 16 amino acids.

V and J are TRBV2 and TRBJ2-3; maybe TRBD2 (6 bases). CDR1 is SNHLY, CDR2 FYNNEI, per germline. The CDR3 runs 15 residues. V was cut by 7 bases and J by 0 bases, with 14 bases left in between. The CDR3 is CASNFRGISTDTQYF. DNA for the CDR3: TGTGCCAGCAACTTCCGGGGGATAAGCACAGATACGCAGTATTTT.

The sample holds a few counts of this clone. V gene TRBV4-3 combines with J gene TRBJ1-4, with 11 positions matching TRBD1. Trimming at V came to 1 base and at J to 0 bases, leaving 13 bases not matched to a gene. Germline V gives CDR1 LGHNA, CDR2 YSLEER. The CDR3 is made up of 21 amino acids. The CDR3 DNA reads TGCGCCAGCAGCCAAGGTTGGACAGGGGGCCTTGATTCTGCAACTAATGAAAAACTGTTTTTT. This sequence encodes CASSQGWTGGLDSATNEKLFF.

The chain combines TRBV9 with TRBJ1-5; TRBD1 might be the D (5 bases). There are 14 residues in the CDR3. V was shortened by 0 bases and J by 7 bases, with 11 bases between the two germline ends. CDR1 is SGDLS and CDR2 is YYNGEE in the germline V gene. The CDR3 nucleotides are TGTGCCAGCAGCGTAGGGGGCGGGGACCAGCCCCAGCATTTT. It codes for CASSVGGGDQPQHF.

V gene TRBV4-1 combines with J gene TRBJ1-1, with 11 bases that match TRBD1. The CDR3 is made up of 16 amino acids. Germline CDR1 is MGHRA and CDR2 is YSYEKL. V lost 2 bases, J lost 4 bases, and 6 bases stayed unmatched. In DNA, the CDR3 is TGCGCCAGCAGCCAACCGGACAGGGGGCTGTTCACTGAAGCTTTCTTT. Translating gives CASSQPDRGLFTEAFF.

The chain joins TRBV6-6 to TRBJ1-2; 9 nucleotides agree with TRBD1. Germline CDR1 and CDR2: MNHNY and SVGAGI (reference sequence). This CDR3 is built from 16 residues. Trimming took 4 bases from V and 6 from J; bases not matched to a gene: 12. Written as DNA, the CDR3 is TGTGCCAGCAGTTCCGGGACAGGGCTCCATCTGGATGGCTACACCTTC. Translating it yields CASSSGTGLHLDGYTF.

The V call is TRBV6-5, the J call TRBJ2-5; possible D gene TRBD1, 6 bases. Germline CDR1 MNHEY, CDR2 SVGAGI. Trimming left V 6 bases short and J 5 bases short, with 16 bases between. This CDR3 region has 14 residues. In nucleotides, the CDR3 is TGTGCCAGCAGGCCTCCAGGGGTAGCGGAGACCCAGTACTTC. Translation gives CASRPPGVAETQYF.

This clone was seen a handful of times. V gene TRBV4-3 combines with J gene TRBJ2-7; TRBD1 matches at 7 bases. The V and J ends lost 1 base and 4 bases, in that order; junction bases with no gene match: 7. The CDR3 totals 15 residues. CDR1 LGHNA and CDR2 YSLEER come from the germline V gene. The CDR3 nucleotides are TGCGCCAGCAGCCAAGTAATACAGGGGCAATACGAGCAGTACTTC. Protein: CASSQVIQGQYEQYF.

The chain uses TRBV25-1 and TRBJ2-3; 12 positions agree with TRBD2. Germline CDR1 and CDR2: MGHDK and SYGVNS. The J segment lost 6 bases and the V segment lost 7 bases, leaving 8 bases of the junction unmatched. The CDR3 loop spans 15 amino acids. The CDR3 reads CASTPPSGGVDTQYF. The CDR3 nucleotides are TGTGCCAGCACCCCCCCTAGCGGGGGGGTGGATACGCAGTATTTT. The full variable domain, with the rest looked up from reference TRBV25-1 and TRBJ2-3, is EADIYQTPRYLVIGTGKKITLECSQTMGHDKMYWYQQDPGMELHLIHYSYGVNSTEKGDLSSESTVSRIRTEHFPLTLESARPSHTSQYLCASTPPSGGVDTQYFGPGTRLTVL.

The chain links TRBV5-6 to TRBJ1-6; 10 bases fit TRBD1. This CDR3 comprises 18 residues. J gave up 7 bases and V 0 bases, and 10 bases lay outside the gene matches. Germline CDR1 reads SGHDT; CDR2 reads YYEEEE. The CDR3 DNA is TGTGCCAGCAGCTTGGCCTTAGCGGGACAGGGGACAAATTCACCCCTCCACTTT. Translating it yields CASSLALAGQGTNSPLHF.

The V call is TRBV15, the J call TRBJ2-7; D possibly corresponds to TRBD2 (6 bases). Germline values: CDR1 LNHNV, CDR2 YYDKDF (reference sequence). This CDR3 region has 15 residues. Trimming removed 3 bases from V and 4 bases from J, with 16 bases in between. The CDR3 loop is CATSRTGHGTYEQYF. In DNA form, the CDR3 reads TGTGCCACCAGCAGGACTGGACACGGGACTTACGAGCAGTACTTC. Drawing the rest from reference TRBV15 and TRBJ2-7, the complete variable domain is DAMVIQNPRYQVTQFGKPVTLSCSQTLNHNVMYWYQQKSSQAPKLLFHYYDKDFNNEADTPDNFQSRRPNTSFCFLDIRSPGLGDTAMYLCATSRTGHGTYEQYFGPGTRLTVT.

This chain uses TRBV11-2 with TRBJ2-5; D possibly corresponds to TRBD2 (6 bases). Per germline, CDR1 SGHAT and CDR2 FQNNGV. V shed 3 bases and J shed 1 base, with 9 bases lying between them. This CDR3 region has 14 residues. The CDR3, as DNA: TGTGCCAGCAGCTTTGGGGGGACCCAAGAGACCCAGTACTTC. It specifies CASSFGGTQETQYF.

The chain has TRBV4-1 and TRBJ1-1, with a possible D match to TRBD1 (5 bases). The length of the CDR3 is 15 residues. Trimming shortened V by 2 bases and J by 3 bases, and 13 bases separated the two germline ends. Germline-derived CDR1 and CDR2 are MGHRA and YSYEKL. The CDR3 loop reads CASSQPGGRYTEAFF. In DNA form, the CDR3 reads TGCGCCAGCAGCCAACCTGGGGGGAGATACACTGAAGCTTTCTTT.